Reported below is one TCR beta chain. This record belongs to a study of blood T cell repertoires in COVID-19. The table came from immunoSEQ multiplex PCR; TCRdb's copy has only in-frame clones and leaves some out. Of tens of thousands of clones listed, approximately 83% are singletons. The CDR3 contains 15 residues. Germline-derived CDR1 and CDR2 are ENHRY and SYGVKD. V lost 0 bases and J lost 2, with 10 bases in between. The clonotype was recovered from a woman aged 55-69 years with acute or convalescent COVID-19. The specimen was peripheral blood. This chain connects TRBV10-3 to TRBJ2-5; a possible D gene is TRBD1 (6 bases). The CDR3 region is CAISESWGPQETQYF. DNA of the CDR3: TGTGCCATCAGTGAGTCGTGGGGGCCGCAAGAGACCCAGTACTTC.